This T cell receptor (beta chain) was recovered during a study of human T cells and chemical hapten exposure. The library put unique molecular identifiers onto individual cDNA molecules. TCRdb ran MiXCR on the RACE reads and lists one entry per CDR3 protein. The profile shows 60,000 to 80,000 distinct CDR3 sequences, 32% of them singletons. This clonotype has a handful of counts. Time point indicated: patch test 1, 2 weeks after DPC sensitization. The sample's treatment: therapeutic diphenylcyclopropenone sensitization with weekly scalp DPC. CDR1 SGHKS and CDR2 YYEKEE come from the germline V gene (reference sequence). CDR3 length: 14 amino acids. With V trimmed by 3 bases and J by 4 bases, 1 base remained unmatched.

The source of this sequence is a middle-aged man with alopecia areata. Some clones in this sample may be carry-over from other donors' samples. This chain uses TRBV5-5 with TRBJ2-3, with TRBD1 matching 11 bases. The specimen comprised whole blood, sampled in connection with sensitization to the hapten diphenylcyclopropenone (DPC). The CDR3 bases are TGTGCCAGCAGCTGGACAGGGGGCCCAGATACGCAGTATTTT. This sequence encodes CASSWTGGPDTQYF.